The rows below give T cell receptor beta chains drawn from one sample of a study of cytomegalovirus exposure and HLA in healthy donors. TCRdb's copy holds only in-frame clones and misses some; the assay was immunoSEQ multiplex PCR. The repertoire holds more than 200,000 clones, about nine tenths seen once, with approximately 3.1% in the top ten. The sample consisted of PBMCs. The receptor source for this set is a woman between 25 and 40 years old in good health and CMV-seronegative. CDR3s include the opening cysteine and the closing phenylalanine or tryptophan. The D gene is left open where the match is weak. Size values are once, few and many counts, or a class for expanded clones, and some rows have none.

cdr3_nt,cdr3_aa,clone_size,j_call,v_call,d_call
TGTGCCAGCAGCCCTACGGGACAGGGGGGATCCGAGCAGTACTTC,CASSPTGQGGSEQYF,NA,TRBJ2-7,TRBV13,TRBD1
TGCAGCGTTGAGGGGGCCCGAACCGGGGAGCTGTTTTTT,CSVEGARTGELFF,NA,TRBJ2-2,TRBV29-1,NA
TGTGCCATCAGGGATTTGACTAGCGGCAATGAGCAGTTCTTC,CAIRDLTSGNEQFF,NA,TRBJ2-1,TRBV10-3,TRBD2
TGTGCCAGCAAAGCGGGCAGACAAGAGACCCAGTACTTC,CASKAGRQETQYF,NA,TRBJ2-5,TRBV2,NA
TGCGCCAGCAGCCAGGGGGGCGATGCGCAGTACTTC,CASSQGGDAQYF,once,TRBJ2-7,TRBV4-1,NA
TGTGCCAGCAGCCGGGGAGCGGGAGGGCCTTACGAGCAGTACTTC,CASSRGAGGPYEQYF,NA,TRBJ2-7,TRBV11-3,TRBD2
TGTGCCAGCTTGGTTTATCCAGAGACCCAGTACTTC,CASLVYPETQYF,NA,TRBJ2-5,TRBV2,NA
TGCGCCAGCAGCCCGGGGACTAGCAGCTACGAGCAGTACTTC,CASSPGTSSYEQYF,once,TRBJ2-7,TRBV5-1,TRBD2
TGTGCCAGCAGCTCCCCTTCCCTGAACACTGAAGCTTTCTTT,CASSSPSLNTEAFF,NA,TRBJ1-1,TRBV11-3,NA
TGCGCCAGCAGCAAGGACGGCCTTAGCAATCAGCCCCAGCATTTT,CASSKDGLSNQPQHF,NA,TRBJ1-5,TRBV5-1,NA
TGTGCCAGCAGTTCCACCAGCCTTAACTATGGCTACACCTTC,CASSSTSLNYGYTF,NA,TRBJ1-2,TRBV6-1,NA
TGCGCCAGCAGCCAAATCAGTTCCCAGCAGTACTTC,CASSQISSQQYF,NA,TRBJ2-7,TRBV4-1,NA
TGTGCCAGCAGCTTACGGGGCGCCCCAAACACCGGGGAGCTGTTTTTT,CASSLRGAPNTGELFF,NA,TRBJ2-2,TRBV11-3,NA
TGTGCCACTGTTGGGACAGGGGGCCGGCACGAGCAGTACTTC,CATVGTGGRHEQYF,NA,TRBJ2-7,TRBV7-3,TRBD1
TGTGCCATCAGTGATCCAGGGGGCCCTGGAAACACCATATATTTT,CAISDPGGPGNTIYF,NA,TRBJ1-3,TRBV10-3,TRBD1
TGCGCCAGCATCCCTACGACAGGTCCCTCTTACAATGAGCAGTTCTTC,CASIPTTGPSYNEQFF,NA,TRBJ2-1,TRBV10-2,NA